This entry lists 18 T cell receptor beta chains sequenced from one sample in a study of blood T cell repertoires in COVID-19. Method: immunoSEQ multiplex PCR; TCRdb's copy keeps in-frame clones and lacks some. The sample carries 95,000 to 110,000 clones, over 80% recorded once. The specimen sequenced was peripheral blood. The receptors derive from a man aged 45-60 years with acute or convalescent COVID-19.

Comments on this clone: The sample has other DNA sequences that encode this CDR3 too. This chain uses TRBV4-1 with TRBJ1-1; no firm D call. This CDR3 has 14 amino acids. The germline CDR1 and CDR2 sequences are MGHRA and YSYEKL. The V and J ends lost 0 bases and 2 bases respectively, with 7 bases between them. The CDR3 is CASSQDSPNTEAFF. The DNA for the CDR3 is TGCGCCAGCAGCCAAGATTCCCCAAACACTGAAGCTTTCTTT.

The V gene is TRBV12-5, the J gene TRBJ1-6; 8 nucleotides agree with TRBD1. V gave up 4 bases and J gave up 7 bases; unmatched junction bases: 6. CDR3 length: 15 amino acids. Germline V gene lookup returns CDR1 LGHNT and CDR2 FRNRAP. The CDR3 DNA reads TGTGCTAGTGGTTATTGGCAGGGGGCGAATTCACCCCTCCACTTT. Residues: CASGYWQGANSPLHF.

V is TRBV6-1 and J is TRBJ2-4; 11 bases agree with TRBD2. Unmatched junction bases numbered 3, after V lost 1 base and J lost 1 base. CDR1 MNHNS and CDR2 SASEGT come from the germline V gene. The CDR3 contains 17 residues. CDR3 in amino acids: CASSEGSSGRAKNIQYF. The CDR3 bases are TGTGCCAGCAGTGAAGGGTCTAGCGGGAGGGCCAAAAACATTCAGTACTTC.

This clone has a single count. The chain recombines TRBV6-5 with TRBJ2-5; 7 bases fit TRBD1. J gave up 7 bases and V 6 bases, and 8 bases lay outside the gene matches. The CDR3 is 13 residues long. The germline gives CDR1 MNHEY, CDR2 SVGAGI. The CDR3 region has the DNA TGTGCCAGCAGGCAACAGGGGCGGACGACCCAGTACTTC. It specifies CASRQQGRTTQYF.

The V and J genes are TRBV24-1 and TRBJ2-2; D possibly corresponds to TRBD1 (6 bases). From germline, CDR1 is KGHDR and CDR2 SFDVKD. The CDR3 extends over 17 amino acids. Trimming cost V 2 bases and J 0 bases, with 12 bases left between them. The CDR3 sequence: CATSDSLGGSNTGELFF. The CDR3 DNA follows: TGTGCCACCAGTGATTCTCTTGGGGGCTCGAACACCGGGGAGCTGTTTTTT.

V and J are TRBV7-8 and TRBJ2-6; D is perhaps TRBD2 (5 bases). CDR1 is SGHVS, CDR2 FQNEAQ, per germline. Trimming stripped 1 base from V and 0 bases from J, with 13 bases between. The CDR3 totals 18 residues. The CDR3, as DNA: TGTGCCAGCAGCTTAGGGCTAGCACCAAGCTCTGGGGCCAACGTCCTGACTTTC. It codes for CASSLGLAPSSGANVLTF.

The genes are TRBV19 and TRBJ2-2; maybe TRBD2 (5 bases). This CDR3 has 15 residues. CDR1 LNHDA and CDR2 SQIVND come from the germline V gene (reference sequence). V lost 6 bases to trimming and J lost 4 bases, with 15 bases between them. The CDR3 reads CASSLARAGTGELFF. The CDR3 DNA reads TGTGCCAGTAGCCTCGCGAGGGCAGGCACCGGGGAGCTGTTTTTT.

This clone turned up a few times. Written as DNA, the CDR3 is TGTGCCAGCAGCATGACGGAGTTGGATACGCAGTATTTT. It is translated as CASSMTELDTQYF. The rearrangement uses TRBV7-9 and TRBJ2-3; D uncertain. Trimming stripped 5 bases from V and 6 bases from J, with 12 bases between. Germline lookup yields CDR1 SEHNR and CDR2 FQNEAQ (reference sequence). There are 13 residues in the CDR3.

The V and J genes are TRBV5-1 and TRBJ2-1; D unresolved. V was cut by 2 bases and J by 0 bases, with 9 bases left in between. CDR1 and CDR2 (germline): SGHRS, YFSETQ. The CDR3 runs to 15 residues. CDR3 nucleotides: TGCGCCAGCAGCTTCAGACAAAGCTCCTACAATGAGCAGTTCTTC. Translation gives CASSFRQSSYNEQFF.

This chain connects TRBV5-4 to TRBJ2-7, with 7 bases matching TRBD1. This CDR3 spans 14 amino acids. Germline CDR1 and CDR2: SGHNT and YYREEE (reference sequence). The trim removed 0 bases at V and 4 bases at J, leaving 4 bases unmatched. This chain's CDR3 is CASSLEGGSYEQYF. The CDR3 coding sequence is TGTGCCAGCAGCTTGGAAGGGGGCTCTTACGAGCAGTACTTC.

This clone has just a few counts. Other DNA sequences of this sample code for an identical CDR3. The chain has TRBV28 and TRBJ1-1; no clear D gene. The CDR3 is 11 amino acids. Germline V gene lookup returns CDR1 MDHEN and CDR2 SYDVKM. V was cut by 5 bases and J by 1 base, with 2 bases left in between. The CDR3 region is CASSRNTEAFF. Written as DNA, the CDR3 is TGTGCCAGCAGTCGGAACACTGAAGCTTTCTTT. Full variable domain (missing parts from reference TRBV28 and TRBJ1-1): DVKVTQSSRYLVKRTGEKVFLECVQDMDHENMFWYRQDPGLGLRLIYFSYDVKMKEKGDIPEGYSVSREKKERFSLILESASTNQTSMYLCASSRNTEAFFGQGTRLTVV.

This chain links TRBV2 with TRBJ1-6, with 7 positions matching TRBD1. Trimming cost V 8 bases and J 7 bases; bases outside gene matches: 8. In germline, CDR1 is SNHLY, CDR2 FYNNEI. The CDR3 extends over 14 amino acids. The CDR3: CASPSRDSNSPLHF. The CDR3, as DNA: TGTGCCAGCCCCTCCCGGGACAGCAATTCACCCCTCCACTTT.

V and J are TRBV7-9 and TRBJ2-1; 9 bases agree with TRBD2. There are 14 residues in the CDR3. The trim removed 3 bases at V and 7 bases at J, leaving 4 bases unmatched. Per the germline V gene, CDR1 is SEHNR and CDR2 is FQNEAQ (reference sequence). This chain's CDR3 is CASSLTSGWNEQFF. The CDR3 DNA is TGTGCCAGCAGCTTGACTAGCGGTTGGAATGAGCAGTTCTTC.

This chain connects TRBV5-5 to TRBJ2-7; no firm D call. Between the trimmed V and J ends, which lost 0 bases and 5 bases, there was a span of 12 bases. Per the germline V gene, CDR1 is SGHKS and CDR2 is YYEKEE (reference sequence). The length of the CDR3 is 14 residues. CDR3 bases: TGTGCCAGCAGCTTGGTTTGGCAGGCTGACGAGCAGTACTTC. As protein: CASSLVWQADEQYF.

V and J are TRBV25-1 and TRBJ2-7, with D possibly being TRBD1 (5 bases). The ends were cut back, 6 bases at V and 7 bases at J, with 10 bases in the middle. The CDR3 runs 11 residues. The germline V gene encodes CDR1 MGHDK and CDR2 SYGVNS. CDR3: CASSRVGEQYF. The DNA of the CDR3 is TGTGCCAGCAGCAGGGTTGGTGAGCAGTACTTC.

The table lists this clone with a count of one. The rearrangement links TRBV6-2 or TRBV6-3 to TRBJ2-4, with a weak D call TRBD1 (6 bases). Deletions cut 2 bases from V and 0 bases from J, with 8 bases between. The CDR3 totals 15 residues. Per the germline V gene, CDR1 is MNHEY and CDR2 is SVGEGT. The CDR3 DNA reads as TGTGCCAGCAGTTACGGGGGCCTAGCCAAAAACATTCAGTACTTC. Its protein product is CASSYGGLAKNIQYF.

The chain links TRBV4-1 to TRBJ2-3; 10 positions match TRBD2. After removal of 0 bases from V and 0 bases from J, the junction contained 9 bases not matched to a gene. The CDR3 length is 19 residues. The germline V gene has CDR1 MGHRA and CDR2 YSYEKL. CDR3 sequence (DNA): TGCGCCAGCAGCCAAGATACTAGCGGGGCCAGAATTAGCACAGATACGCAGTATTTT. The encoded protein is CASSQDTSGARISTDTQYF.

The chain combines TRBV3-1 (or the pseudogene TRBV3-2) with TRBJ1-5, with D possibly matching TRBD1 (6 bases). Deletions cut 0 bases from V and 9 bases from J, with 15 bases between. Germline V gene data show CDR1 as LGHDT and CDR2 as YNNKEL (reference sequence). This CDR3 is built from 15 residues. The CDR3 DNA reads TGTGCCAGCAGCCAAGATCGTGGCAGGGGAAGGCCCCAGCATTTT. Translation: CASSQDRGRGRPQHF.